This note documents a single T cell receptor beta chain sequence. This clonotype was recorded a few times. Its binding antigen is unknown. Qualities for individual bases were not recorded, and no much larger clone is one base off. The source of the sample is a study of patients and donors after allogeneic stem cell transplantation (TCRdb year 2020). Libraries came from RT-PCR. Sequenced using a NextSeq 550. TCRdb reanalyzed the raw reads on its own, using fastp at Q25 for trimming and MiXCR for clone calling, and kept in-frame beta chains. Rows with a matching CDR3 protein are joined into one entry that keeps the most common DNA and genes. For this sample the table gives 410,000 or so distinct CDR3 sequences, of which roughly 17% were detected only once. Of the sample, over 6% is held by the ten largest clones. Ends trimmed: V by 4 bases, J by 8 bases; bases unmatched to a gene: 4. Spanning cysteine to phenylalanine, the CDR3 consists of 15 amino acids. CDR3 DNA only is kept here, 45 bases in frame from base 1. Looking up the germline V gene (reference sequence) yields CDR1 LGHDT and CDR2 YNNKEL.

The receptor was isolated from a human donor who was either an allogeneic HSCT recipient or a stem cell or donor lymphocyte infusion donor (not recorded which). It is not recorded whose cells these are; they may come from a transplant donor. Recombination joined TRBV3-1 with TRBJ2-1; TRBD2 fits 14 bases in the junction. Sequencing used blood, either unsorted or a sorted T cell fraction (not recorded which). Here is the DNA: TGTGCCAGCAGCCCGACTAGCGGGGGGGCTTATGAGCAGTTCTTC. Translation gives CASSPTSGGAYEQFF.